This TCR beta chain emerged from a study of Ad26.COV2.S vaccination and SARS-CoV-2 variants. Notes on the study in general: The TCR-based breadth and depth measures might underestimate overall T cell responses. There was reportedly substantial breadth in spike-specific CD8+ and CD4+ T cell responses after vaccination. Higher spike-specific TCR breadth was found in vaccine recipients than in placebo recipients. Non-spike TCR breadth did not differ much between vaccine and placebo recipients.

Here immunoSEQ multiplex PCR was the method, and the copy in TCRdb shows in-frame clones only, minus some. The table includes approximately 140,000 clones, around 86% detected once. Comments on this clone: Its target is not known.

The CDR3 sequence is 14 residues long. Per the germline V gene, CDR1 is LGHNA and CDR2 is YSLEER. V dropped 3 bases and J dropped 1; count of bases not matched to a gene: 2. Specimen: peripheral blood, collected after recovery from COVID-19. V gene TRBV4-3 combines with J gene TRBJ2-5, with 7 bases aligning to TRBD2. The source is a human donor who had recovered from COVID-19. This CDR3 is CASSHGTTQETQYF. The CDR3 DNA reads TGCGCCAGCAGCCACGGGACTACCCAAGAGACCCAGTACTTC.